Given below is one T cell receptor beta chain in context. These data are taken from a study of blood T cell repertoires in COVID-19. In the authors' workflow: Amplifying reference gene primers gave estimates of nucleated cell counts. Clones were sequenced by immunoSEQ multiplex PCR, and TCRdb holds only the in-frame ones, with some missing. V and J calls and clone size are those listed in that table; D and trimming were worked out from the DNA. This table has 150,000 to 200,000 clones, around 82% appearing once. The sequence was obtained from a human donor with acute or convalescent COVID-19. The donor label of this sample is uncertain. Material for sequencing was peripheral blood.

CDR3: CASSNGRASYEQYF. The CDR3 nucleotides read TGTGCCAGCAGCAATGGCAGGGCCTCCTACGAGCAGTACTTC. The chain links TRBV27 to TRBJ2-7, with D perhaps TRBD1 (5 bases). The germline V gene has CDR1 MNHEY and CDR2 SMNVEV (reference sequence). The CDR3 is 14 residues long. Trimming removed 6 bases at V and 0 bases at J, with 12 bases between.